A single sample gave rise to the 13 T cell receptor beta chains below, sequenced in a study of metastatic and nonmetastatic thyroid tumors. TCRdb re-called the PCR reads via MiXCR. The sample has about 21,000 clones; about a quarter are singletons. No treatment had been given to any patient before thyroid surgery. Sample: blood. All receptors derive from a female donor with papillary thyroid cancer or a benign thyroid nodule (not recorded which). Some clones in this sample may be carry-over from other donors' samples.

The genes are TRBV28 and TRBJ2-7; D could derive from TRBD1 or TRBD2 (6 bases each). The V end lost 8 bases, the J end lost 3 bases, and 8 bases lay between the germline ends. The V gene's germline CDR1 is MDHEN and CDR2 SYDVKM. The CDR3 length is 11 residues. CDR3 in amino acids: CASRGHYEQYF. CDR3 in DNA: TGTGCCAGCCGGGGGCACTACGAGCAGTACTTC.

This clone was observed a few times. The V call is TRBV2, the J call TRBJ2-7, with D perhaps matching TRBD1 (7 bases). V lost 4 bases and J lost 0, with 13 bases in between. Germline assignment: CDR1 SNHLY and CDR2 FYNNEI. CDR3 length equals 15 residues. The CDR3 DNA reads as TGTGCCAGCAGTGGAGGAGGGACAGTCTCCTACGAGCAGTACTTC. It encodes CASSGGGTVSYEQYF.

The chain uses TRBV4-2 and TRBJ1-4, with a possible D match to TRBD1 (6 bases). The V gene's germline CDR1 is LGHNA and CDR2 YNFKEQ. The CDR3 length is 17 residues. Trimming removed 4 bases from V and 7 bases from J, with 22 bases in between. CDR3 in DNA: TGTGCCAGCAGCCTAGCGGGACAAGGTGGGGGCTGTGAAAAACTGTTTTTT. Its protein product is CASSLAGQGGGCEKLFF.

The J gene is TRBJ2-2, the V gene TRBV11-2, with 7 positions matching TRBD2. Trimming removed 2 bases from V and 2 bases from J; junction bases left unmatched: 11. CDR3 length: 18 amino acids. Germline V gene sequence: CDR1 SGHAT, CDR2 FQNNGV. CDR3 sequence reads: CASSLFTALALNTGELFF. Here the CDR3 DNA reads TGTGCCAGCAGCTTATTTACCGCACTAGCGCTAAACACCGGGGAGCTGTTTTTT.

This clone was found many times. This sequence joins TRBV11-2 and TRBJ2-3; D possibly matches TRBD1 or TRBD2 (5 bases each). CDR1 SGHAT and CDR2 FQNNGV come from the germline V gene. Trimming cost V 3 bases and J 2 bases, with 15 bases left between them. There are 16 residues in the CDR3. Here the CDR3 reads CASSLMGTALTDTQYF. The CDR3 DNA is TGTGCCAGCAGCTTGATGGGGACGGCCCTCACAGATACGCAGTATTTT.

Only a few counts were recorded for this clone. The V gene is TRBV2, the J gene TRBJ2-5; 7 bases are a match to TRBD1. CDR3 length equals 13 residues. CDR1 is SNHLY and CDR2 is FYNNEI in the germline V gene. The V segment lost 6 bases and the J segment 5 bases; nucleotides outside the gene matches: 6. The CDR3 is CASSRDSEETQYF. The CDR3, as DNA: TGTGCCAGCAGCCGGGACAGCGAGGAGACCCAGTACTTC.

This clone was counted only a few times. This chain connects TRBV24-1 to TRBJ2-5; TRBD1 aligns across 8 bases. V was pared by 4 bases and J by 4 bases, with 7 bases of the junction left unmatched. Germline lookup yields CDR1 KGHDR and CDR2 SFDVKD. The CDR3 loop spans 15 amino acids. The CDR3 DNA sequence: TGTGCCACCAGTGACCCCGGACAGGGAAGAGAGACCCAGTACTTC. Its translation: CATSDPGQGRETQYF.

This clone was recorded many times. This chain links TRBV19 with TRBJ2-5; D may be TRBD2 (5 bases). This CDR3 has 15 amino acids. Germline values: CDR1 LNHDA, CDR2 SQIVND (reference sequence). V gave up 1 base and J gave up 1 base, with 10 bases separating them. CDR3: CASSIARGPQETQYF. The DNA of the CDR3 is TGTGCCAGTAGTATAGCTCGAGGGCCCCAAGAGACCCAGTACTTC.

Only a few counts were recorded for this clone. V usage is TRBV6-2 or TRBV6-3 and J usage is TRBJ1-2, with TRBD1 as a possible D gene (5 bases). This CDR3 is built from 15 residues. Trimming stripped 4 bases from V and 10 bases from J, with 22 bases between. CDR1 and CDR2 from the germline V gene are MNHEY and SVGEGT. CDR3 loop: CASSSYRGLRGFYTF. CDR3 in DNA: TGTGCCAGCAGTTCCTACAGAGGTTTGAGGGGATTCTACACCTTC.

This chain joins TRBV5-5 and TRBJ2-2; TRBD2 agrees at 8 bases. With 5 bases clipped from V and 6 bases from J, the junction kept 6 bases outside the gene matches. CDR1 SGHKS and CDR2 YYEKEE come from the germline V gene (reference sequence). The CDR3 has 14 amino acids. Here the CDR3 reads CASRPLREAGELFF. CDR3 in DNA: TGTGCCAGCAGACCCTTGCGGGAGGCCGGGGAGCTGTTTTTT.

This rearrangement joins TRBV11-2 to TRBJ2-3; the D is unclear. V lost 3 bases to trimming and J lost 0 bases, with 10 bases between them. Germline-derived CDR1 and CDR2 are SGHAT and FQNNGV. This CDR3 has 15 amino acids. CDR3 sequence (DNA): TGTGCCAGCAGCTTCGGACCCTGGAGCACAGATACGCAGTATTTT. Protein: CASSFGPWSTDTQYF.

This clone was observed many times. The rearrangement uses TRBV13 and TRBJ1-6; 9 bases align to TRBD1. The germline gives CDR1 PRHDT, CDR2 FYEKMQ (reference sequence). J lost 7 bases, V lost 0 bases, and 1 base had no gene match. The CDR3 consists of 15 residues. The CDR3 protein is CASSLGDRGNSPLHF. CDR3 sequence (DNA): TGTGCCAGCAGCTTAGGCGACAGGGGGAATTCACCCCTCCACTTT.

CDR3 amino acids: CASSLRDRGVNEKLFF. For the CDR3, the DNA is TGTGCCAGCAGCCTCCGGGACAGGGGTGTTAATGAAAAACTGTTTTTT. The V call is TRBV7-9, the J call TRBJ1-4, with TRBD1 identical over 10 bases. With V trimmed by 5 bases and J by 4 bases, 7 bases remained unmatched. This CDR3 has 16 residues. The germline V gene encodes CDR1 SEHNR and CDR2 FQNEAQ (reference sequence).